A selection of T cell receptor beta chains follows, all from one sample in a study of blood T cell repertoires in COVID-19. This table comes from immunoSEQ multiplex PCR, and its TCRdb copy is limited to in-frame clones, with some not included. The table shows around 42,000 clones, with 80% to 90% occurring only once. Input material: peripheral blood. The origin of the receptors is a man aged 25 to 45 with active or convalescent COVID-19. Both conserved end residues are part of each CDR3. D genes are given only for firm matches. A clone size is listed for some rows: how often the clone was seen (once, few, many), or a class if it is expanded.

>-|TRBJ1-5|TRBV19|-
CASSIWGYNQPQHF
TGTGCCAGTAGTATATGGGGCTATAATCAGCCCCAGCATTTT
>TRBD1|TRBJ1-6|TRBV27|-
CASSLSRDRVSPLHF
TGTGCCAGCAGTTTATCCCGGGACAGGGTTTCACCCCTCCACTTT
>TRBD1|TRBJ1-3|TRBV7-9|-
CASSPGTGSGNTIYF
TGTGCCAGCAGCCCCGGGACAGGGTCTGGAAACACCATATATTTT
>-|TRBJ1-1|TRBV6-1|once
CASSEALTGNTEAFF
TGTGCCAGCAGTGAAGCGCTTACGGGGAACACTGAAGCTTTCTTT
>-|TRBJ1-4|TRBV19|-
CASTTKDRIEKLFF
TGTGCCAGTACCACCAAGGACAGAATTGAAAAACTGTTTTTT
>TRBD1|TRBJ1-1|TRBV5-4|-
CASSFSGTGGTEAFF
TGTGCCAGCAGCTTCTCCGGGACAGGGGGTACTGAAGCTTTCTTT
>-|TRBJ2-5|TRBV12-3/TRBV12-4|-
CASSTPTGIEYF
TGTGCCAGCAGTACCCCTACAGGGATTGAGTACTTC
>TRBD1|TRBJ1-1|TRBV7-2|-
CASSSGQGTEAFF
TGTGCCAGCAGCTCGGGACAGGGCACTGAAGCTTTCTTT
>-|TRBJ2-7|TRBV7-6|-
CASSLGRAGSSNYYEQYF
TGTGCCAGCAGCTTAGGGCGGGCGGGGTCTAGTAATTACTACGAGCAGTACTTC
>-|TRBJ1-6|TRBV7-2|-
CASSVRQTSWYNSPLHF
TGTGCCAGCAGCGTTAGACAGACCAGCTGGTATAATTCACCCCTCCACTTT
>-|TRBJ1-1|TRBV9|-
CASSVLGGNTEAFF
TGTGCCAGCAGCGTATTAGGGGGGAACACTGAAGCTTTCTTT
>TRBD2|TRBJ2-1|TRBV6-5|-
CASNTGLAGGQAQFF
TGTGCCAGCAATACGGGACTAGCGGGGGGGCAGGCCCAGTTCTTC
>-|TRBJ2-7|TRBV10-3|once
CAISETGIHEQYF
TGTGCCATCAGTGAGACAGGGATCCACGAGCAGTACTTC
>TRBD2|TRBJ2-5|TRBV27|once
CASSFFHGTSGRETQYF
TGTGCCAGCAGTTTCTTCCATGGGACTAGCGGGAGAGAGACCCAGTACTTC
>-|TRBJ1-5|TRBV19|-
CASSPQRTGMLGQPQHF
TGTGCCAGTAGTCCCCAACGAACAGGGATGCTAGGTCAGCCCCAGCATTTT
>TRBD2|TRBJ2-3|TRBV4-2|-
CASSQDLGLATDF
TGTGCCAGCAGCCAAGATCTAGGACTAGCGACGGATTTT
>TRBD2|TRBJ2-2|TRBV11-3|-
CASSRAGLGAGELFF
TGTGCCAGCAGTCGGGCGGGACTAGGGGCCGGGGAGCTGTTTTTT
>TRBD1|TRBJ2-3|TRBV5-4|-
CASSSRTGGFSDTQYF
TGTGCCAGCAGTTCCCGGACAGGGGGTTTTTCAGATACGCAGTATTTT
>-|TRBJ1-5|TRBV19|-
CASSMVQYGQPQHF
TGTGCCAGTAGTATGGTGCAATACGGTCAGCCCCAGCATTTT
>TRBD1|TRBJ2-1|TRBV2|-
CASSEGDRTLGRHNEQFF
TGTGCCAGCAGTGAAGGGGACAGGACCTTAGGGAGGCACAATGAGCAGTTCTTC
>-|TRBJ2-1|TRBV21-1|-
CASRTAPGLAVHNEQFF
TGTGCCAGTCGCACCGCTCCGGGACTAGCGGTTCACAATGAGCAGTTCTTC
>TRBD1|TRBJ1-2|TRBV5-1|-
CASSFRGEDGGYTF
TGCGCCAGCAGCTTCAGGGGGGAGGATGGAGGCTACACCTTC
>-|TRBJ2-3|TRBV19|-
CASNRWGDTDTQYF
TGTGCCAGTAACCGATGGGGGGACACAGATACGCAGTATTTT